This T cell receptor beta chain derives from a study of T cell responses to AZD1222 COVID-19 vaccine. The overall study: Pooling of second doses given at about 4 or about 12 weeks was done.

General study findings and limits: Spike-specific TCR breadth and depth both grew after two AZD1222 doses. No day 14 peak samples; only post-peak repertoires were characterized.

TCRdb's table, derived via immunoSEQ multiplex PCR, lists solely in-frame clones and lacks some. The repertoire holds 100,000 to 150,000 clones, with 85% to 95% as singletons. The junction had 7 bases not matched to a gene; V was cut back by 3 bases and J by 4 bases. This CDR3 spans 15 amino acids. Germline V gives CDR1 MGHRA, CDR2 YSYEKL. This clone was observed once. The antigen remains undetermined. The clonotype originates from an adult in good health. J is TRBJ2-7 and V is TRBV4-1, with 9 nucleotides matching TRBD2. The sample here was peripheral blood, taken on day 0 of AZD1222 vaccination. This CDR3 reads CASSHPGTSSYEQYF. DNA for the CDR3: TGCGCCAGCAGCCATCCCGGGACTAGCTCGTACGAGCAGTACTTC.